Given below is one T cell receptor beta chain in context. What it binds is not known. Within the sample, other DNA sequences also encode this same CDR3. Original data processing: Clinicopathological groups of papillary thyroid cancer showed CDR3 differences that were used to build a distant-metastasis classifier. TCRdb ran MiXCR on the PCR reads. The V and J calls here are based on TCRdb, not the publication. The sample has fewer than 25,000 clones, under 25% seen once; the top ten hold 65% to 75%. Among the patients, none had received any treatment before thyroid surgery. The data were taken from a study of metastatic and nonmetastatic thyroid tumors. Study in general: Both malignant and benign thyroid patients supplied peripheral blood and tumor or nodule tissue samples, across which the repertoires of these patients were then compared.

General observations from the study: Benign nodules reportedly had significantly lower TCR beta diversity than malignant thyroid tumors in blood and tumor.

The CDR3 consists of 17 residues. Looked up from germline, CDR1 is LNHDA and CDR2 is SQIVND (reference sequence). Losses at the gene ends were 6 bases for V and 1 base for J; bases not matched to a gene: 8. The receptor comes from a male donor with papillary thyroid cancer or a benign thyroid nodule (not recorded which). Some clones in this sample may be carry-over from other donors' samples. This chain connects TRBV19 to TRBJ2-4; TRBD2 agrees at 11 bases. Sequencing was carried out using blood. The CDR3 region is CASRVAGGGVAKNIQYF. The CDR3 DNA follows: TGTGCCAGTAGGGTAGCGGGAGGGGGAGTGGCCAAAAACATTCAGTACTTC.